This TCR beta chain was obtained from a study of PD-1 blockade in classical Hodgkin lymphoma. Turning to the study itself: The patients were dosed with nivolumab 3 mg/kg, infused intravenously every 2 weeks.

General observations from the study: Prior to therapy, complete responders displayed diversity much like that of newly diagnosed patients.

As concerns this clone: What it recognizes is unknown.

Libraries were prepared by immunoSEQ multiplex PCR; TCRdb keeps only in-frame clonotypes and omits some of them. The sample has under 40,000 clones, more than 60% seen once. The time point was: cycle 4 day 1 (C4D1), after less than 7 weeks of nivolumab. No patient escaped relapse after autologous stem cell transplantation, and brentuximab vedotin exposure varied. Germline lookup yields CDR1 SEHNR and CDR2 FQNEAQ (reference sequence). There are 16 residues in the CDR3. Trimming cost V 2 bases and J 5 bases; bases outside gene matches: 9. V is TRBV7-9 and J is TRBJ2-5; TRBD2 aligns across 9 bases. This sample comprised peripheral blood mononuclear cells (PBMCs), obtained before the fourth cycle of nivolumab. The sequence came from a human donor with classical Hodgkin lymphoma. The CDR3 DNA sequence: TGTGCCAGCAGCTTACGTCCTAGCGGGGTTCGGGAGACCCAGTACTTC. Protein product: CASSLRPSGVRETQYF.